Each of the 8 T cell receptor beta chains below was sequenced from the same sample in a study of post-analysis software for immune sequencing data. Study-level findings and limits: The study found TRBV5-6, TRBV5-1 and TRBV20-1 among about five TRBV segments more frequent in patients than controls.

cDNA libraries of TCR beta carried unique molecular identifiers. In TCRdb, the PCR reads were re-called with MiXCR into one record per CDR3 protein. The sample shows about 430,000 distinct CDR3 sequences, approximately 42% of them seen only once. Their antigens remain unidentified. The specimen was blood. Every receptor here comes from a girl aged 2-10 years with multiple sclerosis.

The chain recombines TRBV5-1 with TRBJ1-2, with D unclear. This CDR3 contains 17 residues. V gave up 0 bases and J gave up 1 base, with 16 bases separating them. Germline lookup yields CDR1 SGHRS and CDR2 YFSETQ. Here the CDR3 reads CASSLDWVAEFNYGYTF. For the CDR3, the DNA is TGCGCCAGCAGCTTGGATTGGGTGGCAGAATTTAACTATGGCTACACCTTC. Variable domain in full (rest from reference TRBV5-1 and TRBJ1-2): KAGVTQTPRYLIKTRGQQVTLSCSPISGHRSVSWYQQTPGQGLQFLFEYFSETQRNKGNFPGRFSGRQFSNSRSEMNVSTLELGDSALYLCASSLDWVAEFNYGYTFGSGTRLTVV.

This clonotype was seen a few times. This chain connects TRBV3-1 to TRBJ2-3; D is unclear. Germline CDR1 is LGHDT and CDR2 is YNNKEL (reference sequence). V lost 4 bases to trimming and J lost 1 base, with 3 bases between them. The CDR3 extends over 12 amino acids. The CDR3 sequence is CASSRRTDTQYF. The CDR3 DNA follows: TGTGCCAGCAGCCGACGCACAGATACGCAGTATTTT.

The chain combines TRBV29-1 with TRBJ2-7; 10 bases are shared with TRBD1. This CDR3 is 13 amino acids long. V lost 4 bases, J lost 3 bases, and 3 bases stayed unmatched. Germline V gene sequence: CDR1 SQVTM, CDR2 ANQGSEA. This CDR3 is CSVVRTGGYEQYF. CDR3 coding DNA: TGCAGCGTTGTTAGGACAGGGGGCTACGAGCAGTACTTC.

This clonotype was seen more than once but under ten times. The gene calls are TRBV29-1 and TRBJ2-1, with a possible D match to TRBD2 (5 bases). Germline-derived CDR1 and CDR2 are SQVTM and ANQGSEA. The germline V and J ends were trimmed by 5 bases and 5 bases, with 16 bases remaining between them. The CDR3 is 14 residues long. The CDR3 region has the DNA TGCAGCGTTCCATGGGAGAGAGCCCACAATGAGCAGTTCTTC. This codes for CSVPWERAHNEQFF.

The gene calls are TRBV5-1 and TRBJ2-7, with D tentatively TRBD1 or TRBD2 (5 bases each). This CDR3 contains 15 residues. V lost 4 bases and J lost 2, with 16 bases in between. Germline V lookup: CDR1 SGHRS, CDR2 YFSETQ. CDR3 bases: TGCGCCAGCAGCCCGGACATCGTCGGGGCCTACGAGCAGTACTTC. Its translation is CASSPDIVGAYEQYF.

The chain joins TRBV28 to TRBJ2-7; 9 positions agree with TRBD1. The length of the CDR3 is 18 residues. Germline V gene sequence: CDR1 MDHEN, CDR2 SYDVKM. V lost 3 bases and J lost 7; bases outside the gene matches: 19. The CDR3, as DNA: TGTGCCAGCAGTTTGTACAGGGGGCGCCTCAACCCACGGGGGGAGCAGTACTTC. Translation gives CASSLYRGRLNPRGEQYF.

The genes are TRBV20-1 and TRBJ2-7; no firm D call. Trimming cost V 1 base and J 4 bases, with 5 bases left between them. This CDR3 contains 11 residues. CDR1 and CDR2 (germline): DFQATT, SNEGSKA (reference sequence). The chain's CDR3 is CSARAHYEQYF. The DNA of the CDR3 is TGCAGTGCTAGAGCCCATTACGAGCAGTACTTC.

This clonotype was seen more than once but under ten times. J is TRBJ2-7 and V is TRBV12-3 or TRBV12-4; 7 bases fit TRBD1. The ends lost 5 bases at V and 2 bases at J; junction bases unmatched: 12. The CDR3 has 16 residues. The CDR3 reads CASSPTTGYEAYEQYF. In nucleotides, the CDR3 is TGTGCCAGCAGTCCAACGACAGGGTACGAGGCCTACGAGCAGTACTTC.